A single sample is the source of the 22 T cell receptor beta chains below, sequenced in a study of T cell responses to AZD1222 COVID-19 vaccine. Repertoires were generated with immunoSEQ multiplex PCR, while TCRdb's copy carries only in-frame clones and drops some. The sample yields 130,000 to 150,000 clones, approximately 88% seen once. The material was peripheral blood, obtained 28 days after the second dose of the MenACWY control vaccine. Every receptor here comes from an adult who received the MenACWY meningococcal vaccine as a control.

This chain uses TRBV7-3 with TRBJ2-3, with D possibly matching TRBD2 (6 bases). Germline V gene lookup returns CDR1 SGHTA and CDR2 FQGTGA. The CDR3 totals 16 residues. V was pared by 1 base and J by 0 bases, with 11 bases between. The DNA for the CDR3 is TGTGCCAGCAGCTTAAAGGTGCGGGAAAGCACAGATACGCAGTATTTT. This sequence encodes CASSLKVRESTDTQYF.

This chain joins TRBV6-5 and TRBJ1-4; D remains ambiguous. Trimming took 0 bases from V and 7 from J, leaving 3 bases between them. Germline CDR1 is MNHEY and CDR2 is SVGAGI. This CDR3 spans 12 amino acids. In nucleotides, the CDR3 is TGTGCCAGCAGTTACTCCCTTGAAAAACTGTTTTTT. Protein product: CASSYSLEKLFF.

This chain joins TRBV7-2 and TRBJ2-1, with 9 bases matching TRBD2. This CDR3 spans 15 amino acids. V shed 4 bases, J shed 7 bases, and the junction held 8 bases outside the gene matches. Germline loops: CDR1 SGHTA, CDR2 FQGNSA. This CDR3 reads CASSSTSGSVNEQFF. CDR3 bases: TGTGCCAGCAGCTCTACTAGCGGGTCAGTGAATGAGCAGTTCTTC.

CDR3 bases: TGCGCCAGCAGCTTGGCTCCGGGGGCGGCATCCTACAATGAGCAGTTCTTC. Residues: CASSLAPGAASYNEQFF. The rearrangement uses TRBV5-1 and TRBJ2-1; TRBD1 or TRBD2 may be the D gene (6 bases each). This CDR3 has 17 amino acids. The V end was cut by 0 bases, the J end by 1 base, with 14 bases between. CDR1 and CDR2 from the germline V gene are SGHRS and YFSETQ. Filled out from reference TRBV5-1 and TRBJ2-1, the complete variable domain reads KAGVTQTPRYLIKTRGQQVTLSCSPISGHRSVSWYQQTPGQGLQFLFEYFSETQRNKGNFPGRFSGRQFSNSRSEMNVSTLELGDSALYLCASSLAPGAASYNEQFFGPGTRLTVL.

V and J are TRBV4-2 and TRBJ2-3; D possibly corresponds to TRBD1 (6 bases). Trimming pared 3 bases from V and 2 bases from J, leaving 15 bases between. Germline loops: CDR1 LGHNA, CDR2 YNFKEQ. The CDR3 sequence is 16 residues long. CDR3 bases: TGTGCCAGCAGCCAGACCCGACAGGTAGCCACAGATACGCAGTATTTT. Its translation is CASSQTRQVATDTQYF.

The V gene is TRBV6-1, the J gene TRBJ1-2; D not certain. This CDR3 is built from 14 residues. V was clipped by 1 base and J by 3 bases, with 9 bases between them. The germline V gene encodes CDR1 MNHNS and CDR2 SASEGT. In DNA, the CDR3 is TGTGCCAGCAGTGAAGAGCCCGTCTACTATGGCTACACCTTC. It translates to CASSEEPVYYGYTF.

For the CDR3, the DNA is TGTGCCAGCAGCTACTCGGGACAGAACACTGAAGCTTTCTTT. The encoded protein is CASSYSGQNTEAFF. The chain is built from TRBV11-3 and TRBJ1-1; D is perhaps TRBD1 (6 bases). Trimming cost V 4 bases and J 1 base, with 10 bases left between them. Germline V CDR1 and CDR2: SGHNT, YENEEA. The CDR3 is 14 amino acids.

J is TRBJ1-3 and V is TRBV6-1; D unclear. The CDR3 extends over 17 amino acids. V lost 0 bases to trimming and J lost 0 bases, with 12 bases between them. CDR1 is MNHNS and CDR2 is SASEGT in the germline V gene. The CDR3: CASSEATGSSSGNTIYF. The CDR3 DNA reads TGTGCCAGCAGTGAAGCAACCGGGTCGAGCTCTGGAAACACCATATATTTT.

The chain recombines TRBV27 with TRBJ1-1; D remains ambiguous. The CDR3 spans 14 residues. Trimming stripped 0 bases from V and 3 bases from J, with 8 bases between. Germline V gives CDR1 MNHEY, CDR2 SMNVEV (reference sequence). The CDR3 sequence is CASSLSVHYTEAFF. The CDR3 bases are TGTGCCAGCAGTTTATCGGTCCACTACACTGAAGCTTTCTTT.

This clone was detected only once. The chain has TRBV5-1 and TRBJ2-1; D gene ambiguous. Germline V lookup: CDR1 SGHRS, CDR2 YFSETQ. The length of the CDR3 is 16 residues. The V end was cut by 0 bases, the J end by 2 bases, with 12 bases between. The CDR3 loop is CASSLGGGKAYNEQFF. The CDR3 DNA is TGCGCCAGCAGCTTGGGGGGTGGGAAAGCCTACAATGAGCAGTTCTTC.

The chain joins TRBV7-2 to TRBJ1-1; D unresolved. The V end lost 3 bases, the J end lost 4 bases, and 6 bases lay between the germline ends. CDR3 length: 12 residues. CDR1 SGHTA and CDR2 FQGNSA come from the germline V gene. CDR3 in DNA: TGTGCCAGCAGCTTTTACGGCACTGAAGCTTTCTTT. Its protein product is CASSFYGTEAFF. Full variable domain (remainder filled in from reference TRBV7-2 and TRBJ1-1): GAGVSQSPSNKVTEKGKDVELRCDPISGHTALYWYRQSLGQGLEFLIYFQGNSAPDKSGLPSDRFSAERTGGSVSTLTIQRTQQEDSAVYLCASSFYGTEAFFGQGTRLTVV.

The J gene is TRBJ2-3, the V gene TRBV6-5; D gene unclear. The V end was cut by 8 bases, the J end by 0 bases, with 9 bases between. Germline assignment: CDR1 MNHEY and CDR2 SVGAGI. The CDR3 has 13 amino acids. Written as DNA, the CDR3 is TGTGCCAGCGTCCAGCCGAGCACAGATACGCAGTATTTT. Translated: CASVQPSTDTQYF.

The V and J genes are TRBV4-1 and TRBJ1-1, with D possibly TRBD1 on 6 matching bases. The CDR3 has 15 amino acids. Trimming took 0 bases from V and 1 from J, leaving 9 bases between them. Per germline, CDR1 MGHRA and CDR2 YSYEKL. In DNA form, the CDR3 reads TGCGCCAGCAGCCAAGAAGGGGGACGGAACACTGAAGCTTTCTTT. Translation: CASSQEGGRNTEAFF.

The chain joins TRBV10-3 to TRBJ2-3; TRBD2 matches 15 bases. The CDR3 runs 16 residues. V lost 10 bases and J lost 5; bases outside the gene matches: 10. Germline V CDR1 and CDR2: ENHRY, SYGVKD. CDR3 DNA: TGTGCCACCCACCCGGGACTAGCGGGGGGCTTAGATACGCAGTATTTT. Translating it yields CATHPGLAGGLDTQYF.

This rearrangement joins TRBV7-2 to TRBJ1-4, with D possibly being TRBD1 (6 bases). This CDR3 region has 13 residues. CDR1 and CDR2 (germline): SGHTA, FQGNSA. The V end was cut by 5 bases, the J end by 8 bases, with 12 bases between. CDR3 sequence (DNA): TGTGCCAGCAGCGTAGACAGGAGGGAAAAACTGTTTTTT. This sequence encodes CASSVDRREKLFF.

The genes are TRBV24-1 and TRBJ1-1; a possible D gene is TRBD1 (5 bases). This CDR3 is 15 amino acids long. The germline V gene has CDR1 KGHDR and CDR2 SFDVKD. The V gene lost 2 bases and the J gene lost 5 bases, with 14 bases spanning the gap. CDR3 protein: CATSDSRRGITEAFF. CDR3 bases: TGTGCCACCAGTGATTCCCGACGGGGGATTACTGAAGCTTTCTTT.

The rearrangement links TRBV9 to TRBJ1-2, with D maybe TRBD1 (5 bases). This CDR3 comprises 13 residues. The germline V gene encodes CDR1 SGDLS and CDR2 YYNGEE. Trimming took 8 bases from V and 0 from J, leaving 11 bases between them. CDR3 nucleotides: TGTGCCAGTGGGGGACTTACTAACTATGGCTACACCTTC. It is translated as CASGGLTNYGYTF. The full variable domain, with the rest looked up from reference TRBV9 and TRBJ1-2, is DSGVTQTPKHLITATGQRVTLRCSPRSGDLSVYWYQQSLDQGLQFLIQYYNGEERAKGNILERFSAQQFPDLHSELNLSSLELGDSALYFCASGGLTNYGYTFGSGTRLTVV.

This clone is a singleton in its sample. The chain links TRBV14 to TRBJ2-5; no firm D call. Germline V gene data show CDR1 as SGHDN and CDR2 as FVKESK. Trimming pared 0 bases from V and 3 bases from J, leaving 17 bases between. The CDR3 runs 17 residues. The CDR3 nucleotides are TGTGCCAGCAGCCAAGATTCTGGAGTTGCCTTGAAAGAGACCCAGTACTTC. Translated: CASSQDSGVALKETQYF.

The V call is TRBV4-1, the J call TRBJ2-1; TRBD2 agrees at 10 bases. The CDR3 consists of 16 residues. Trimming at V came to 2 bases and at J to 6 bases, leaving 7 bases not matched to a gene. Germline assignment: CDR1 MGHRA and CDR2 YSYEKL. The CDR3 DNA reads as TGCGCCAGCAGCCAACCCTCGGGGACTAGCGTCAATGAGCAGTTCTTC. This gives the protein CASSQPSGTSVNEQFF.

This clone was picked up one time. The J gene is TRBJ2-2, the V gene TRBV7-3; TRBD2 agrees at 7 bases. Germline V CDR1 and CDR2: SGHTA, FQGTGA. V lost 5 bases, J lost 7 bases, and 16 bases stayed unmatched. The CDR3 loop spans 17 amino acids. CDR3 in DNA: TGTGCCAGCAGCACCTCCGGGACTATGAACGATCGCGGGGAGCTGTTTTTT. It translates to CASSTSGTMNDRGELFF.

J is TRBJ1-1 and V is TRBV27; tentative D call: TRBD1 (6 bases). Germline assignment: CDR1 MNHEY and CDR2 SMNVEV (reference sequence). The length of the CDR3 is 13 residues. Trimming left V 2 bases short and J 5 bases short, with 9 bases between. For the CDR3, the DNA is TGTGCCAGCAGTTTACTTACAGGGACTGAAGCTTTCTTT. The encoded protein is CASSLLTGTEAFF.

V and J are TRBV7-3 and TRBJ2-6, with D possibly called TRBD1 or TRBD2 (5 bases each). The V end lost 3 bases, the J end lost 2 bases, and 8 bases lay between the germline ends. The germline V gene encodes CDR1 SGHTA and CDR2 FQGTGA. There are 15 residues in the CDR3. The CDR3 sequence: CASSLWGTGANVLTF. CDR3 DNA: TGTGCCAGCAGCTTGTGGGGGACTGGGGCCAACGTCCTGACTTTC.